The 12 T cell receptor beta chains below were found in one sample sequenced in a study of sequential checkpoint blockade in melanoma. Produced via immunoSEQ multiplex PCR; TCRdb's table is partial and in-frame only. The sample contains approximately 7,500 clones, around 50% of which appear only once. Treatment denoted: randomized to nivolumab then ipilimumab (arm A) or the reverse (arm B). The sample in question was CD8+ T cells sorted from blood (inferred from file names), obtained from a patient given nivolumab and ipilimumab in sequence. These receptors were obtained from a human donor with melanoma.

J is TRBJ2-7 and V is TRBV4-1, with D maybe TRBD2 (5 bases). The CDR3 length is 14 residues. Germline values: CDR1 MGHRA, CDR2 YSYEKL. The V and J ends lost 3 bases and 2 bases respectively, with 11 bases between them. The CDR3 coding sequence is TGCGCCAGCAGCCAGCGGGCGAACGCCTACGAGCAGTACTTC. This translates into CASSQRANAYEQYF.

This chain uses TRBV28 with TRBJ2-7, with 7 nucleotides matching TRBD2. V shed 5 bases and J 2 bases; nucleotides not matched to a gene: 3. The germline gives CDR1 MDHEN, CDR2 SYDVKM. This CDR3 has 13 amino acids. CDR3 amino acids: CASSAGDAYEQYF. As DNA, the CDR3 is TGTGCCAGCAGTGCGGGGGATGCCTACGAGCAGTACTTC.

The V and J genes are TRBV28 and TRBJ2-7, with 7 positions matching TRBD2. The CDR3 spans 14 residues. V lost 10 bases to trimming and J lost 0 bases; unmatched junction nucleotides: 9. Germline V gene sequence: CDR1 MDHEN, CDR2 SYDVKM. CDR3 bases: TGTGCCACTTCGTTGACGGGGGGCTCCTACGAGCAGTACTTC. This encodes CATSLTGGSYEQYF.

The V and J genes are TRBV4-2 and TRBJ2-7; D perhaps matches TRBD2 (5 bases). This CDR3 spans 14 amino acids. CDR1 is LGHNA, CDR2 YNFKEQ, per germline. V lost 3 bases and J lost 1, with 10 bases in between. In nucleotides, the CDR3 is TGTGCCAGCAGCCAGAAAAGCGGATCCTACGAGCAGTACTTC. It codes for CASSQKSGSYEQYF.

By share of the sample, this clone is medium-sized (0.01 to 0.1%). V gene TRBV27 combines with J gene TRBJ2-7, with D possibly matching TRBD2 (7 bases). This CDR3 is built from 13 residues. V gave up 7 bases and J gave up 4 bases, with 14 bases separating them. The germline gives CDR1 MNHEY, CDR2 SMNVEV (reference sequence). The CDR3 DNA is TGTGCCAGCAACGGGGGGCCGGGTTACGAGCAGTACTTC. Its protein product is CASNGGPGYEQYF.

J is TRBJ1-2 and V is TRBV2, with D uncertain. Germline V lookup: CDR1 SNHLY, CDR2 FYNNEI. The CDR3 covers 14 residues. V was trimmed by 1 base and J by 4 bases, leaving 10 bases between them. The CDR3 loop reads CASSEGQTPYGYTF. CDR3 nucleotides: TGTGCCAGCAGTGAAGGGCAGACACCCTATGGCTACACCTTC.

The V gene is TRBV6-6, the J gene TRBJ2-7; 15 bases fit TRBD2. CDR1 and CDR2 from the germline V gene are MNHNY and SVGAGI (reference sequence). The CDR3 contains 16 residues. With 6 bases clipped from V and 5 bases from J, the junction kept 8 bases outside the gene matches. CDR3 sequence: CASRPGLAGGPHEQYF. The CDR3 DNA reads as TGTGCCAGCAGACCGGGACTAGCGGGGGGACCCCACGAGCAGTACTTC.

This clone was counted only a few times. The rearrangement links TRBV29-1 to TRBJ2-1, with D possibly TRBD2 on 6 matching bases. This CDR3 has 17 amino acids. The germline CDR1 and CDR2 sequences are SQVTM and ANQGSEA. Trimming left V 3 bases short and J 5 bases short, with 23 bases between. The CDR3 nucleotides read TGCAGCGTTGACTCCGGTTCCCTCGGGACTCGGAACAATGAGCAGTTCTTC. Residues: CSVDSGSLGTRNNEQFF.

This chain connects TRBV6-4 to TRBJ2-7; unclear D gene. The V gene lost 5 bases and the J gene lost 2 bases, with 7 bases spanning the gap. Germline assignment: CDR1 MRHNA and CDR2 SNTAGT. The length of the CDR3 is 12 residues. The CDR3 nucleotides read TGTGCCAGCAGTCCCAATCCCTACGAGCAGTACTTC. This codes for CASSPNPYEQYF.

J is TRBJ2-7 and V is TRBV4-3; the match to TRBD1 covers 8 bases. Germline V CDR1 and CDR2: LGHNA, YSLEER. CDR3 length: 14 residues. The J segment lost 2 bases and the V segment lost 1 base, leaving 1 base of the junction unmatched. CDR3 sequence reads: CASSQGTGPYEQYF. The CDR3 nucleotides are TGCGCCAGCAGCCAAGGGACAGGGCCCTACGAGCAGTACTTC.

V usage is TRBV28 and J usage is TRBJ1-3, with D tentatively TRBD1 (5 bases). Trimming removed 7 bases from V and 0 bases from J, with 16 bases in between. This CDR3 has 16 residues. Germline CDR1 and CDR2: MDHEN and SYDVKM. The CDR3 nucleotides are TGTGCCAGCACCGGAAGAGGGACTTTCTCTGGAAACACCATATATTTT. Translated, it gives CASTGRGTFSGNTIYF.

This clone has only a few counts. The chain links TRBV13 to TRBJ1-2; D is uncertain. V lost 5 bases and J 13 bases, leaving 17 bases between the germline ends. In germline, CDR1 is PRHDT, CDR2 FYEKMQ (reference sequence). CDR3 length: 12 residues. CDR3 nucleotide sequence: TGTGCCAGCAGCCCGCCTCGAGTCGCCGCCACCTTC. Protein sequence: CASSPPRVAATF.